This passage covers 31 T cell receptor beta chains from one sample sequenced in a study of T cell responses to AZD1222 COVID-19 vaccine. Using immunoSEQ multiplex PCR, the repertoire was profiled, and TCRdb retains in-frame clones only, with some absent. Here the sample spans about 81,000 clones, 75% to 95% being singletons. This sample comprised peripheral blood, obtained 28 days after the second AZD1222 dose. The source of these receptors is an adult who received the AZD1222 COVID-19 vaccine.

The rearrangement uses TRBV7-8 and TRBJ2-1, with 7 bases aligning to TRBD2. The CDR3 runs 15 residues. J was trimmed by 6 bases and V by 2 bases; bases with no gene match: 7. Germline-derived CDR1 and CDR2 are SGHVS and FQNEAQ. The DNA of the CDR3 is TGTGCCAGCAGCTTACGGGGAGGGGTAGGCAATGAGCAGTTCTTC. Its protein is CASSLRGGVGNEQFF.

The chain employs TRBV6-1 and TRBJ2-2; D gene uncertain. Trimming shortened V by 3 bases and J by 3 bases, and 17 bases separated the two germline ends. The CDR3 length is 17 residues. The germline gives CDR1 MNHNS, CDR2 SASEGT. CDR3 bases: TGTGCCAGCAGTGACGAGGCTAAACCGCCGTACACCGGGGAGCTGTTTTTT. Protein: CASSDEAKPPYTGELFF.

The rearrangement uses TRBV2 and TRBJ2-1, with 8 bases fitting TRBD2. V gave up 5 bases and J gave up 5 bases; unmatched junction bases: 8. The CDR3 has 15 residues. In germline, CDR1 is SNHLY, CDR2 FYNNEI. The chain's CDR3 is CASSFSGIGNNEQFF. The CDR3 coding sequence is TGTGCCAGCAGTTTTAGCGGGATCGGTAACAATGAGCAGTTCTTC.

The genes are TRBV6-4 and TRBJ1-2; D is unresolved. The germline V and J ends were trimmed by 6 bases and 2 bases, with 13 bases remaining between them. The germline CDR1 and CDR2 sequences are MRHNA and SNTAGT. CDR3 length: 14 residues. The CDR3 DNA follows: TGTGCCAGCAGCTTTTCGAACGGAAACTATGGCTACACCTTC. Protein product: CASSFSNGNYGYTF.

V gene TRBV3-1 (or the pseudogene TRBV3-2) combines with J gene TRBJ1-2; D uncertain. Germline CDR1 LGHDT, CDR2 YNNKEL (reference sequence). CDR3 length: 13 residues. Trimming cost V 3 bases and J 2 bases, with 7 bases left between them. The CDR3 loop is CASSQWQNYGYTF. The CDR3 DNA follows: TGTGCCAGCAGCCAGTGGCAGAACTATGGCTACACCTTC.

This clone came up once. The chain has TRBV5-1 and TRBJ2-3; 15 nucleotides agree with TRBD2. V was pared by 4 bases and J by 0 bases, with 9 bases of the junction left unmatched. This CDR3 spans 19 amino acids. Germline V gene data show CDR1 as SGHRS and CDR2 as YFSETQ. Here the CDR3 DNA reads TGCGCCAGCAGCCCCGGACTAGCGGGGGGGGGACCTAGCACAGATACGCAGTATTTT. Translating gives CASSPGLAGGGPSTDTQYF.

The chain couples TRBV2 to TRBJ1-1, with TRBD1 matching over 9 bases. The CDR3 loop spans 14 amino acids. V was clipped by 5 bases and J by 1 base; unmatched bases: 2. Germline V CDR1 and CDR2: SNHLY, FYNNEI. For the CDR3, the DNA is TGTGCCAGCAGTCCACAGGGGGCGAACACTGAAGCTTTCTTT. This encodes CASSPQGANTEAFF.

CDR3 loop: CATSDLADTQYF. The CDR3 DNA reads TGTGCCACCAGTGATTTAGCAGATACGCAGTATTTT. The chain carries TRBV24-1 and TRBJ2-3; D not certain. Germline CDR1 is KGHDR and CDR2 is SFDVKD. Deletions cut 1 base from V and 4 bases from J, with 2 bases between. The CDR3 covers 12 residues.

The chain joins TRBV11-3 to TRBJ1-4; D is undetermined. V was shortened by 5 bases and J by 7 bases, with 11 bases between the two germline ends. Germline V gene sequence: CDR1 SGHNT, CDR2 YENEEA. This CDR3 is 13 amino acids long. For the CDR3, the DNA is TGTGCCAGCAGCCCCGGACGGGGTGAAAAACTGTTTTTT. It codes for CASSPGRGEKLFF.

The J gene is TRBJ2-7, the V gene TRBV6-1, with D perhaps TRBD1 or TRBD2 (5 bases each). The CDR3 spans 16 residues. The germline V and J ends were trimmed by 4 bases and 2 bases, with 18 bases remaining between them. In germline, CDR1 is MNHNS, CDR2 SASEGT. The CDR3 is CASSVEPGTATYEQYF. DNA of the CDR3: TGTGCCAGCAGTGTCGAACCCGGGACGGCAACCTACGAGCAGTACTTC.

The rearrangement links TRBV2 to TRBJ2-5; D possibly corresponds to TRBD2 (6 bases). V dropped 7 bases and J dropped 2 bases, with 17 bases sitting between them. This CDR3 comprises 15 residues. CDR1 is SNHLY, CDR2 FYNNEI, per germline. The CDR3 bases are TGTGCCAGCAAGGCCGAATTTGCGGGGCAAGAGACCCAGTACTTC. Residues: CASKAEFAGQETQYF.

This chain links TRBV12-3 or TRBV12-4 with TRBJ2-7; 7 bases map to TRBD2. The CDR3 spans 13 residues. Trimming cost V 7 bases and J 2 bases; bases outside gene matches: 5. The CDR3 bases are TGTGCCAGCACTTTTGGGGGGGCCTACGAGCAGTACTTC. It translates to CASTFGGAYEQYF.

The table lists this clone with a few counts. The chain couples TRBV12-3 or TRBV12-4 to TRBJ1-6; tentative D call: TRBD1 (6 bases). CDR3 length equals 13 residues. Between the trimmed V and J ends, which lost 5 bases and 9 bases, there was a span of 11 bases. The CDR3 DNA is TGTGCCAGCAGTGGGGACAATGTTTCACCCCTCCACTTT. It specifies CASSGDNVSPLHF.

The V and J genes are TRBV30 and TRBJ1-5; a weak D match, TRBD1 (6 bases). V was pared by 4 bases and J by 1 base, with 11 bases between. Per germline, CDR1 GTSNPN and CDR2 SVGIG (reference sequence). The CDR3 contains 14 residues. The CDR3 nucleotides are TGTGCCTGGAACAGGGAGTCGAGCAATCAGCCCCAGCATTTT. Protein sequence: CAWNRESSNQPQHF.

The chain combines TRBV10-3 with TRBJ2-5; 8 bases line up with TRBD1. Germline values: CDR1 ENHRY, CDR2 SYGVKD. V trimming: 6 bases; J trimming: 3 bases; junction bases outside the gene matches: 6. The CDR3 loop spans 14 amino acids. DNA of the CDR3: TGTGCCATCAGCGCAGGACAGGGTGAAGAGACCCAGTACTTC. This encodes CAISAGQGEETQYF.

This chain uses TRBV12-5 with TRBJ2-1; D gene uncertain. CDR3 length: 12 residues. Germline CDR1 reads LGHNT; CDR2 reads FRNRAP. The V end lost 3 bases, the J end lost 3 bases, and 3 bases lay between the germline ends. The CDR3 loop reads CASGLDYNEQFF. For the CDR3, the DNA is TGTGCTAGTGGTTTAGACTACAATGAGCAGTTCTTC.

The J gene is TRBJ2-3, the V gene TRBV5-4, with 10 nucleotides matching TRBD2. The CDR3 runs 16 residues. CDR1 SGHNT and CDR2 YYREEE come from the germline V gene (reference sequence). Germline trimming cut 3 bases from V and 0 bases from J; bases unmatched to any gene: 4. The CDR3 DNA sequence: TGTGCCAGCAGCTCCGGACTAGCGGAAAGCACAGATACGCAGTATTTT. Its translation: CASSSGLAESTDTQYF.

This rearrangement joins TRBV4-3 to TRBJ1-4; D call uncertain. V was trimmed by 0 bases and J by 2 bases, leaving 16 bases between them. The germline CDR1 and CDR2 sequences are LGHNA and YSLEER. The CDR3 runs to 18 residues. CDR3 protein: CASSQDLTRWRTNEKLFF. In DNA form, the CDR3 reads TGCGCCAGCAGCCAAGATCTCACCAGGTGGCGGACTAATGAAAAACTGTTTTTT.

The genes are TRBV5-1 and TRBJ1-1; D unresolved. The ends were cut back, 4 bases at V and 3 bases at J, with 10 bases in the middle. The CDR3 is 13 amino acids. Germline CDR1 is SGHRS and CDR2 is YFSETQ. The CDR3 DNA follows: TGCGCCAGCAGCCCAGAGACATACACTGAAGCTTTCTTT. This encodes CASSPETYTEAFF.

The chain couples TRBV29-1 to TRBJ2-7, with TRBD2 matching over 13 bases. Trimming cost V 7 bases and J 3 bases; bases outside gene matches: 9. The V gene's germline CDR1 is SQVTM and CDR2 ANQGSEA. The CDR3 loop spans 15 amino acids. The CDR3 DNA reads TGCAGCGCCGCCACCGGGACTAGCGGGATCTACGAGCAGTACTTC. Translating gives CSAATGTSGIYEQYF.

This sequence joins TRBV19 and TRBJ2-7; weak D call: TRBD2 (5 bases). The V and J ends lost 5 bases and 0 bases respectively, with 11 bases between them. The CDR3 loop spans 14 amino acids. The germline V gene has CDR1 LNHDA and CDR2 SQIVND (reference sequence). The CDR3, as DNA: TGTGCCAGTAGTTTAGCGAGGAGCTCCTACGAGCAGTACTTC. This encodes CASSLARSSYEQYF.

This clone was detected only once. V usage is TRBV27 and J usage is TRBJ2-3; tentative D call: TRBD1 (5 bases). V gave up 4 bases and J gave up 3 bases, with 17 bases separating them. CDR1 is MNHEY and CDR2 is SMNVEV in the germline V gene (reference sequence). The CDR3 runs to 16 residues. Here the CDR3 DNA reads TGTGCCAGCAGTTCTATAGGGGCCGCTCCGACAGATACGCAGTATTTT. Translating it yields CASSSIGAAPTDTQYF.

This clone was seen a few times. The CDR3 region is CASSFDRPPLHF. CDR3 nucleotide sequence: TGTGCCAGCAGCTTCGATAGACCACCCCTCCACTTT. This chain connects TRBV3-1 (or the pseudogene TRBV3-2) to TRBJ1-6; no clear D. Per germline, CDR1 LGHDT and CDR2 YNNKEL (reference sequence). This CDR3 has 12 residues. V gave up 5 bases and J gave up 11 bases, with 10 bases separating them.

In its sample, this clone was seen once. This chain links TRBV19 with TRBJ2-2, with a tentative D call TRBD2 (5 bases). This CDR3 comprises 15 residues. The V and J ends lost 5 bases and 4 bases respectively, with 14 bases between them. Germline V gene lookup returns CDR1 LNHDA and CDR2 SQIVND (reference sequence). CDR3 nucleotide sequence: TGTGCCAGTAGTCGAGGCCAACGGGGCACCGGGGAGCTGTTTTTT. It encodes CASSRGQRGTGELFF. Based on the CDR3 plus reference TRBV19 and TRBJ2-2, the full variable domain is DGGITQSPKYLFRKEGQNVTLSCEQNLNHDAMYWYRQDPGQGLRLIYYSQIVNDFQKGDIAEGYSVSREKKESFPLTVTSAQKNPTAFYLCASSRGQRGTGELFFGEGSRLTVL.

The chain recombines TRBV5-1 with TRBJ2-1; D gene uncertain. The germline V gene has CDR1 SGHRS and CDR2 YFSETQ. The CDR3 contains 17 residues. Deletions cut 0 bases from V and 1 base from J, with 14 bases between. CDR3 bases: TGCGCCAGCAGCTTGGAAGGACGCCTTCTTTCCTACAATGAGCAGTTCTTC. Amino acid sequence: CASSLEGRLLSYNEQFF.

The V gene is TRBV24-1, the J gene TRBJ2-2; D ambiguous. V was shortened by 7 bases and J by 0 bases, with 5 bases between the two germline ends. In germline, CDR1 is KGHDR, CDR2 SFDVKD. This CDR3 region has 13 residues. The CDR3 DNA reads TGTGCCACCAGGACTGCGAACACCGGGGAGCTGTTTTTT. Translated, it gives CATRTANTGELFF.

The CDR3 loop is CASSQTGFNEKLFF. As DNA, the CDR3 is TGTGCCAGCAGCCAGACAGGATTTAATGAAAAACTGTTTTTT. This chain links TRBV7-9 with TRBJ1-4; D is perhaps TRBD1 (6 bases). Germline V gives CDR1 SEHNR, CDR2 FQNEAQ (reference sequence). The CDR3 runs 14 residues. V was cut by 5 bases and J by 4 bases, with 11 bases left in between.

Comments on this clone: One junction end disagrees with the germline gene, perhaps due to a read error. The genes are TRBV9 and TRBJ2-2; the D is unclear. The CDR3 sequence is 13 residues long. CDR1 is SGDLS, CDR2 YYNGEE, per germline. The DNA of the CDR3 is TGTGCCAGCAGCCCCAGGAACGCCGGGGAGCTGTTTTTT. Its protein product is CASSPRNAGELFF.

V usage is TRBV9 and J usage is TRBJ1-2; D is possibly TRBD1 (5 bases). The CDR3 contains 15 residues. Deletions cut 3 bases from V and 4 bases from J, with 16 bases between. Looked up from germline, CDR1 is SGDLS and CDR2 is YYNGEE. CDR3 residues: CASSAQTGLGYGYTF. In DNA form, the CDR3 reads TGTGCCAGCAGCGCCCAGACGGGGCTCGGCTATGGCTACACCTTC.

This chain joins TRBV6-5 and TRBJ1-5; D remains unclear. V was clipped by 6 bases and J by 3 bases, with 9 bases between them. The length of the CDR3 is 13 residues. Germline loops: CDR1 MNHEY, CDR2 SVGAGI. CDR3 bases: TGTGCCAGCAGGAGGTGGGACAATCAGCCCCAGCATTTT. Amino acid sequence: CASRRWDNQPQHF.

This clone has only one observation. The chain couples TRBV6-6 to TRBJ2-7, with TRBD1 identical over 9 bases. CDR1 is MNHNY and CDR2 is SVGAGI in the germline V gene (reference sequence). Trimming took 2 bases from V and 1 from J; bases not matched to a gene: 3. This CDR3 comprises 15 residues. The chain's CDR3 is CASSYDGTGSYEQYF. CDR3 bases: TGTGCCAGCAGTTACGACGGGACAGGGTCCTACGAGCAGTACTTC.